Listed below are T cell receptor beta chains from one sample, sequenced in a study of blood T cell repertoires in COVID-19. TCRdb's copy holds only in-frame clones and misses some; the assay was immunoSEQ multiplex PCR. The sample contains roughly 200,000 clones, more than 75% of which appear only once. Sequencing input: peripheral blood. These receptors were taken from a woman aged 35 to 49 with COVID-19, enrolled during active disease. The CDR3 runs from the conserved cysteine through the conserved F or W. Fields, in order: D gene, clone size, J gene, V gene, CDR3 DNA, CDR3 protein. A D gene is named only where the DNA matches it firmly. A clone size is listed for some rows: how often the clone was seen (once, few, many), or a class if it is expanded.

>NA|NA|TRBJ2-3|TRBV12-3/TRBV12-4
TGTGCCAGCAGTCTAGCCGGGGATACGCAGTATTTT
CASSLAGDTQYF
>NA|few|TRBJ2-3|TRBV12-3/TRBV12-4
TGTGCCAGCAGTTCGCAACAGGGAGATACGCAGTATTTT
CASSSQQGDTQYF
>TRBD1|NA|TRBJ1-1|TRBV5-1
TGCGCCAGCAGCTTGGCCAACAGGGGCACTGAAGCTTTCTTT
CASSLANRGTEAFF
>NA|NA|TRBJ2-5|TRBV18
TGTGCCAGCTCACCGCGGGCCGGGGAGACCCAGTACTTC
CASSPRAGETQYF
>TRBD1|NA|TRBJ1-2|TRBV7-2
TGTGCCAGCAGCTCCCGGGACAGAACTCACTATGGCTACACCTTC
CASSSRDRTHYGYTF
>NA|few|TRBJ2-2|TRBV9
TGTGCCAGCAGCGTACTCTCGGGAGCGGGCGGGGAGCTGTTTTTT
CASSVLSGAGGELFF
>TRBD1|NA|TRBJ2-1|TRBV19
TGTGCCAGTAGTGACCGGGACAGGGCCACCAATGAGCAGTTCTTC
CASSDRDRATNEQFF
>TRBD1|NA|TRBJ1-4|TRBV3-1/TRBV3-2
TGTGCCAGCAGCCAAGATATGTTTGGGACAGGGGGCGGAGGTGAAAAACTGTTTTTT
CASSQDMFGTGGGGEKLFF
>NA|NA|TRBJ2-7|TRBV30
TGTGCCTGGAAACAGGTGTCCTACGAGCAGTACTTC
CAWKQVSYEQYF
>TRBD1|once|TRBJ2-7|TRBV6-5
TGTGCCAGCAGGGATGACAGGGGAGGAAACTACGAGCAGTACTTC
CASRDDRGGNYEQYF
>NA|once|TRBJ2-7|TRBV12-3/TRBV12-4
TGTGCCAGCAGTTTGGCGAGGAGGCACGAGCAGTACTTC
CASSLARRHEQYF
>NA|once|TRBJ2-5|TRBV5-1
TGCGCCAGCAGCTTGGGGCAGATCGATTTAGAGACCCAGTACTTC
CASSLGQIDLETQYF
>NA|few|TRBJ1-6|TRBV12-2
TGTGCAAGTCGCTTATCCTTAAAACGGGACACAACTAATTCACCCCTCCACTTT
CASRLSLKRDTTNSPLHF
>NA|NA|TRBJ2-5|TRBV18
TGTGCCAGCTCAGACCAAGCAGGACAAGAGACCCAGTACTTC
CASSDQAGQETQYF
>TRBD1|NA|TRBJ1-5|TRBV2
TGTGCCAGCAGCGGACAGGGCTCAAATCAGCCCCAGCATTTT
CASSGQGSNQPQHF
>NA|NA|TRBJ2-7|TRBV11-2
TGTGCCAGCAGCTTATTTCTAGCTTCCTACGAGCAGTACTTC
CASSLFLASYEQYF
>TRBD2|NA|TRBJ2-3|TRBV12-5
TGTGCTAGTGGTGGGTCCAGGCTAGCGGGCAACACAGATACGCAGTATTTT
CASGGSRLAGNTDTQYF
>NA|NA|TRBJ1-6|TRBV11-2
TGTGCCAGCAGCTTAGAAGGGACTACGGGTTCACCCCTCCACTTT
CASSLEGTTGSPLHF
>NA|NA|TRBJ1-6|TRBV7-6
TGTGCCAGCAGCTTAGGGGGGCTTGGGTCACCCCTCCACTTT
CASSLGGLGSPLHF
>TRBD1|NA|TRBJ2-7|TRBV6-6
TGTGCCAGCAGCCAGGTCCTCTCCGGGACAGTCTACGAGCAGTACTTC
CASSQVLSGTVYEQYF
>NA|NA|TRBJ2-3|TRBV7-9
TGTGCCAGCAGCTTAGCTCTAGCAGATACGCAGTATTTT
CASSLALADTQYF
>NA|NA|TRBJ2-2|TRBV19
TGTGCCAGTAGTATAGGACTTGACACCGGGGAGCTGTTTTTT
CASSIGLDTGELFF
>TRBD1|NA|TRBJ2-7|TRBV5-1
TGCGCCAGCCACCCGACAGGGTCTTCCGAGCAGTACTTC
CASHPTGSSEQYF
>TRBD1|NA|TRBJ1-2|TRBV4-3
TGCGCCAGCAGCCAAGGGACAGGCCTAAACTATGGCTACACCTTC
CASSQGTGLNYGYTF
>TRBD1|NA|TRBJ1-2|TRBV6-4
TGTGCCAGCAGTCCAGGGGGGCAGGGCTATGGCTACACCTTC
CASSPGGQGYGYTF
>TRBD2|NA|TRBJ2-3|TRBV28
TGTGCCAGCACTCGGGAGGGTACGCAGTATTTT
CASTREGTQYF
>TRBD1|NA|TRBJ1-2|TRBV24-1
TGTGCCACCAGTGATTCGCCGAGGAGGACAGGGGAAGGCTACACCTTC
CATSDSPRRTGEGYTF
>NA|NA|TRBJ2-7|TRBV11-2
TGTGCCAGCACCCCGTCCTACGAGCAGTACTTC
CASTPSYEQYF
>NA|NA|TRBJ2-5|TRBV18
TGTGCCAGCTCACAGCAGTATCAGCAGGGAGAGACCCAGTACTTC
CASSQQYQQGETQYF
>TRBD2|once|TRBJ2-1|TRBV30
TGTGCCTGGAGCCCATGGGGGGGGGACAATGAGCAGTTCTTC
CAWSPWGGDNEQFF
>NA|once|TRBJ2-3|TRBV19
TGTGCCAGTAGTCCCGACGCCAGGGGTTCCACAGATACGCAGTATTTT
CASSPDARGSTDTQYF
>NA|NA|TRBJ2-4|TRBV7-2
TGTGCCAGCAGCTTACAAGCGGATCCCAAAAACATTCAGTACTTC
CASSLQADPKNIQYF
>NA|many|TRBJ2-7|TRBV10-1
TGCGCCAGCAGCGAAGGGGTCCGAAGCTCCTACGAGCAGTACTTC
CASSEGVRSSYEQYF
>NA|NA|TRBJ2-7|TRBV7-9
TGTGCCAGCAGCTTAGTTTCGACGGGCGAGCAGTACTTC
CASSLVSTGEQYF
>NA|once|TRBJ1-2|TRBV12-3/TRBV12-4
TGTGCCAGTTATTATGCAGGTTTCGGCTACACCTTC
CASYYAGFGYTF
>TRBD2|few|TRBJ2-7|TRBV3-1/TRBV3-2
TGTGCCAGCAGCCGGACTAGCGACTACGAGCAGTACTTC
CASSRTSDYEQYF
>NA|once|TRBJ2-4|TRBV10-2
TGCGCCAGCAGTGAGCGTTTAGCCAAAAACATTCAGTACTTC
CASSERLAKNIQYF
>TRBD2|NA|TRBJ2-1|TRBV5-1
TGCGCCAGCAGCCTAAACCCTAAGAGCGGGAGGGCCCCGAGCTCCTACAATGAGCAGTTCTTC
CASSLNPKSGRAPSSYNEQFF
>NA|NA|TRBJ1-6|TRBV11-2
TGTGCCAGCAGCTTAGATCCACAGGCCGGATCACCCCTCCACTTT
CASSLDPQAGSPLHF
>NA|once|TRBJ1-4|TRBV9
TGTGCCAGCAGCGTAGGGACTCCTAATGAAAAACTGTTTTTT
CASSVGTPNEKLFF
>NA|NA|TRBJ1-5|TRBV24-1
TGTGCCACCAGTGATTCGACTAAACAGCCCCAGCATTTT
CATSDSTKQPQHF
>NA|many|TRBJ1-3|TRBV4-3
TGCGCCAGCAGCCAATCCTGGGACACAACTGGAAACACCATATATTTT
CASSQSWDTTGNTIYF
>TRBD2|NA|TRBJ2-5|TRBV4-1
TGCGCCAGCACCCAAAGCGGGGGGGAGACCCAGTACTTC
CASTQSGGETQYF
>TRBD2|NA|TRBJ2-5|TRBV5-1
TGCGCCAGCAGCTTGGGCGGGGGAGGCCAAGAGACCCAGTACTTC
CASSLGGGGQETQYF
>TRBD2|NA|TRBJ2-7|TRBV10-1
TGCGCCAGCACCCTAGCGGGCCTCTACGAGCAGTACTTC
CASTLAGLYEQYF
>TRBD1|NA|TRBJ1-1|TRBV5-1
TGCGCCAGCAGCCGACGAACAGGGGACACTGAAGCTTTCTTT
CASSRRTGDTEAFF
>NA|NA|TRBJ2-7|TRBV18
TGTGCCAGCTCACAGGGGTCCTCCGGCTACGAGCAGTACTTC
CASSQGSSGYEQYF
>NA|NA|TRBJ1-1|TRBV5-6
TGTGCCAGCAGCCCCAGGGTTACCGGGAACACTGAAGCTTTCTTT
CASSPRVTGNTEAFF
>TRBD1|NA|TRBJ1-2|TRBV12-3/TRBV12-4
TGTGCCAGCAGTAGAGGGACAGGGGATGGCTACACCTTC
CASSRGTGDGYTF
>NA|once|TRBJ2-1|TRBV11-1
TGTGCCAGCACCCGGACGGGGAGCTCCTACAATGAGCAGTTCTTC
CASTRTGSSYNEQFF
>TRBD2|NA|TRBJ2-1|TRBV4-2
TGTGCCAGCAGCCAAGGGGGAGGGGCCGGGGCCTACAATGAGCAGTTCTTC
CASSQGGGAGAYNEQFF
>NA|NA|TRBJ2-1|TRBV2
TGTGCCAGCAACTACGCTTCTAGCCCGAATGAGCAGTTCTTC
CASNYASSPNEQFF
>TRBD1|NA|TRBJ2-5|TRBV5-1
TGCGCCAGCGCCCCCGGGACAGGGAACATTCAAGAGACCCAGTACTTC
CASAPGTGNIQETQYF
>TRBD1|NA|TRBJ1-1|TRBV19
TGTGCCAGTAGCCGACGGACAGGGGGAGGACTTACTGAAGCTTTCTTT
CASSRRTGGGLTEAFF
>TRBD1|NA|TRBJ1-1|TRBV4-2
TGTGCCAGCACCCCAAACTCAGGGGGAATCACTGAAGCTTTCTTT
CASTPNSGGITEAFF
>NA|once|TRBJ1-3|TRBV9
TGTGCCAGCAGCGTAGGCCGACAGGCCCGTGGCACCATATATTTT
CASSVGRQARGTIYF
>NA|NA|TRBJ2-1|TRBV10-3
TGTGCCATCAGCCTTTCTAGCCCCGACTACAATGAGCAGTTCTTC
CAISLSSPDYNEQFF